These T cell receptor beta chains were read from a single sample in a study of blood T cell repertoires in COVID-19. Method: immunoSEQ multiplex PCR; TCRdb's copy keeps in-frame clones and lacks some. Among hundreds of thousands of clones listed, roughly 87% were seen once. The sample was PBMCs or T cells enriched from blood (not recorded which). These receptors originate from a woman aged 18-29 years who had recovered from COVID-19. CDR3s include the opening cysteine and the closing phenylalanine or tryptophan. Fields, in order: clone size, D gene, J gene, V gene, CDR3 protein, CDR3 DNA. A D gene is named only where the DNA matches it firmly. Not every row has a clone size; where given, it reads once, few, many or a size class.

>NA|TRBD2|TRBJ2-1|TRBV10-3
CAISSSGTYNEQFF
TGTGCCATCAGTTCTAGCGGAACCTACAATGAGCAGTTCTTC
>NA|TRBD1|TRBJ2-1|TRBV5-4
CASSLRTGSYNEQFF
TGTGCCAGCAGCTTGAGGACAGGCTCCTACAATGAGCAGTTCTTC
>NA|TRBD1|TRBJ1-1|TRBV28
CASSLPGQGATEAFF
TGTGCCAGCAGTCTACCAGGACAGGGGGCCACTGAAGCTTTCTTT
>NA|NA|TRBJ2-7|TRBV4-2
CASSLSVTYEQYF
TGTGCCAGCAGCCTGTCAGTTACCTACGAGCAGTACTTC
>NA|TRBD2|TRBJ2-7|TRBV27
CASRPEGSRGDEQYF
TGTGCCAGCAGGCCGGAGGGGTCGCGGGGGGACGAGCAGTACTTC
>few|NA|TRBJ2-2|TRBV27
CASSPDLYTGELFF
TGTGCCAGCAGTCCCGACTTATACACCGGGGAGCTGTTTTTT
>NA|NA|TRBJ2-3|TRBV12-5
CASASGDTQYF
TGTGCTAGTGCCTCCGGAGATACGCAGTATTTT
>NA|TRBD2|TRBJ2-7|TRBV28
CASSLSLAGPYEQYF
TGTGCCAGCAGTCTATCACTAGCGGGACCGTACGAGCAGTACTTC
>once|TRBD1|TRBJ2-7|TRBV19
CASSTRTGSGYEQYF
TGTGCCAGTAGTACTCGGACAGGGTCGGGCTACGAGCAGTACTTC
>NA|NA|TRBJ2-7|TRBV6-5
CASSYSFAGTGYEQYF
TGTGCCAGCAGTTACTCGTTTGCGGGTACCGGTTACGAGCAGTACTTC
>NA|TRBD2|TRBJ2-3|TRBV27
CASSLFAGGFSWDTQYF
TGTGCCAGCAGTTTATTCGCGGGAGGTTTCTCTTGGGATACGCAGTATTTT
>few|NA|TRBJ2-7|TRBV15
CATSRWTDSYEQYF
TGTGCCACCAGCAGGTGGACAGACTCCTACGAGCAGTACTTC
>NA|TRBD1|TRBJ2-7|TRBV7-2
CASSPDRELYEQYF
TGTGCCAGCAGCCCCGACAGGGAGCTCTACGAGCAGTACTTC
>NA|NA|TRBJ1-2|TRBV7-8
CASSPAGVGYTF
TGTGCCAGCAGCCCCGCGGGGGTTGGCTACACCTTC
>NA|NA|TRBJ1-2|TRBV28
CASSTHGLERNYGYTF
TGTGCCAGCAGTACCCACGGACTGGAGAGAAACTATGGCTACACCTTC
>NA|NA|TRBJ2-1|TRBV24-1
CATSDTGNFNEQFF
TGTGCCACCAGTGACACCGGGAACTTCAATGAGCAGTTCTTC
>NA|NA|TRBJ2-2|TRBV19
CASSMSGPGELFF
TGTGCCAGTAGTATGTCAGGGCCCGGGGAGCTGTTTTTT
>few|NA|TRBJ1-4|TRBV28
CASSTSWTVNEKLFF
TGTGCCAGCAGTACCTCCTGGACAGTTAATGAAAAACTGTTTTTT
>NA|NA|TRBJ1-1|TRBV7-6
CASSLSHPNTEAFF
TGTGCCAGCAGCTTAAGCCACCCGAACACTGAAGCTTTCTTT
>NA|TRBD2|TRBJ2-3|TRBV4-1
CASSQIMTGHRGGDTQYF
TGCGCCAGCAGCCAAATAATGACCGGACACCGCGGGGGAGATACGCAGTATTTT
>NA|NA|TRBJ1-2|TRBV4-1
CASSQDVSGVSSGYTF
TGCGCCAGCAGCCAAGACGTATCAGGGGTCTCCTCAGGCTACACCTTC
>once|NA|TRBJ2-6|TRBV7-2
CAFSPRSVSGANVLTF
TGTGCCTTCAGTCCTCGGAGCGTCTCTGGGGCCAACGTCCTGACTTTC
>NA|NA|TRBJ2-5|TRBV7-3
CASSTRTEETQYF
TGTGCCAGCAGCACCCGGACAGAAGAGACCCAGTACTTC
>NA|NA|TRBJ2-5|TRBV10-3
CAIRGLQETQYF
TGTGCCATCCGCGGGCTTCAAGAGACCCAGTACTTC
>NA|TRBD2|TRBJ2-5|TRBV7-2
CASSLSGGPETQYF
TGTGCCAGCAGTCTTAGCGGGGGGCCGGAGACCCAGTACTTC
>once|TRBD1|TRBJ2-7|TRBV6-2/TRBV6-3
CASSPSSGTAHYEQYF
TGTGCCAGCAGCCCTTCCTCCGGGACAGCCCATTACGAGCAGTACTTC
>few|TRBD1|TRBJ1-5|TRBV7-8
CASSPRQGASNQPQHF
TGTGCCAGCAGCCCGCGACAGGGGGCAAGCAATCAGCCCCAGCATTTT
>NA|NA|TRBJ2-7|TRBV7-2
CASTHTQTGEQYF
TGTGCCAGCACCCATACTCAGACAGGCGAGCAGTACTTC
>NA|TRBD1|TRBJ1-1|TRBV7-3
CASRAGGESTEAFF
TGTGCCAGCAGAGCAGGGGGCGAGAGCACTGAAGCTTTCTTT
>NA|NA|TRBJ2-5|TRBV7-9
CASSLDLETQYF
TGTGCCAGCAGCTTAGATCTGGAGACCCAGTACTTC
>NA|NA|TRBJ2-2|TRBV7-9
CASSLGGGTGELFF
TGTGCCAGCAGCTTAGGCGGAGGCACCGGGGAGCTGTTTTTT
>NA|TRBD1|TRBJ1-5|TRBV5-1
CASSARDRNQPQHF
TGCGCCAGCAGCGCCCGGGACAGAAATCAGCCCCAGCATTTT
>NA|NA|TRBJ2-6|TRBV6-2/TRBV6-3
CASSYGSRGTSGANVLTF
TGTGCCAGCAGTTATGGTTCACGGGGGACCTCTGGGGCCAACGTCCTGACTTTC
>NA|TRBD2|TRBJ2-3|TRBV27
CASSHQVAGGPRDTQYF
TGTGCCAGCAGTCACCAGGTAGCGGGAGGGCCGAGAGATACGCAGTATTTT
>NA|NA|TRBJ1-1|TRBV7-9
CASSPRSGGRTSEAFF
TGTGCCAGCAGCCCAAGGTCCGGGGGTCGGACAAGCGAAGCTTTCTTT
>NA|NA|TRBJ2-1|TRBV7-2
CASSLGHPYNEQFF
TGTGCCAGCAGCTTAGGGCACCCCTACAATGAGCAGTTCTTC
>NA|NA|TRBJ2-1|TRBV11-1
CASSLRGRVHEQFF
TGTGCCAGCAGCTTGCGGGGTCGCGTTCATGAGCAGTTCTTC
>NA|TRBD2|TRBJ2-5|TRBV28
CASSLELAGGLKTQYF
TGTGCCAGCAGTTTAGAACTAGCGGGAGGTTTAAAGACCCAGTACTTC
>once|TRBD2|TRBJ2-3|TRBV30
CAWKKGLAVTDTQYF
TGTGCCTGGAAGAAAGGACTAGCGGTCACAGATACGCAGTATTTT
>NA|TRBD2|TRBJ2-3|TRBV2
CASSGEPGLGADTQYF
TGTGCCAGCAGTGGGGAGCCGGGACTAGGTGCAGATACGCAGTATTTT